A selection of T cell receptor beta chains follows, all from one sample in a study of CD8 T cells in Susac syndrome. TCRdb re-analysed the immunoSEQ multiplex PCR reads in MiXCR, keeping a single row per CDR3 protein. The data show just over 150,000 distinct CDR3 sequences, roughly 94% seen once. Sequencing was done on a sample of CD8+ T cells from PBMCs. Every receptor here comes from a human donor with multiple sclerosis. The CDR3 runs from the conserved cysteine through the conserved F or W. Fields, in order: V gene, J gene, clone size, D gene, CDR3 DNA, CDR3 protein. The D gene is left open where the match is weak. Only part of the rows carry a size: once, few, many, or a class if the clone is expanded.

TRBV20-1	TRBJ2-1	NA	NA	TGCAGTGTTACGGACACATACAATGAGCAGTTCTTC	CSVTDTYNEQFF
TRBV20-1	TRBJ2-7	once	NA	TGCAGTGCTAGAGAGTACACCAGTTACGAGCAGTACTTC	CSAREYTSYEQYF
TRBV29-1	TRBJ2-3	NA	TRBD1	TGCAGCGGACAACAAAACTCGGGGACAGGCACAGATACGCAGTATTTT	CSGQQNSGTGTDTQYF
TRBV29-1	TRBJ1-1	once	NA	TGCAGCGGCCCACCCAGGATGAACACTGAAGCTTTCTTT	CSGPPRMNTEAFF
TRBV25-1	TRBJ2-1	NA	TRBD2	TGTGCCAGCAGTAGTTGGCGGCAGGGAGGGAATGAGCAGTTCTTC	CASSSWRQGGNEQFF
TRBV12-3/TRBV12-4	TRBJ1-1	NA	NA	TGTGCCAGCTACACGGCGGGGCCCTCCAGGCGGGCTGAAGCTTTCTTT	CASYTAGPSRRAEAFF
TRBV29-1	TRBJ1-1	NA	NA	TGCAGCGTCCACACCCGATGGGGTCAGTACACTGAAGCTTTCTTT	CSVHTRWGQYTEAFF
TRBV13	TRBJ1-1	NA	NA	TGTGCCAGCAACATCAGGGGTAAAGCTGAAGCTTTCTTT	CASNIRGKAEAFF
TRBV28	TRBJ2-7	NA	NA	TGTGCCAGCAGTTCCGGGGACCCTGTAACCTACGAGCAGTACTTC	CASSSGDPVTYEQYF
TRBV29-1	TRBJ2-1	NA	NA	TGCAGCGTTGAAGTAGGCCGTTACAATGAGCAGTTCTTC	CSVEVGRYNEQFF
TRBV7-8	TRBJ1-2	NA	TRBD1	TGTGCCAGCAGCTTCGACAGGGGGCATAGCTATGGCTACACCTTC	CASSFDRGHSYGYTF
TRBV2	TRBJ1-1	NA	NA	TGTGCCACTCTCCTACAGGGATGGAACACTGAAGCTTTCTTT	CATLLQGWNTEAFF
TRBV6-5	TRBJ2-7	NA	NA	TGTGCCAGCAGCCCGGAGGGGCCCTACGAGCAGTACTTC	CASSPEGPYEQYF
TRBV6-5	TRBJ2-3	NA	NA	TGTGCCAGCAGTTACGGTGTTAGCTGGGATACGCAGTATTTT	CASSYGVSWDTQYF
TRBV11-2	TRBJ2-1	NA	TRBD2	TGTGCCAGCGGGACTAGTAACAATGAGCAGTTCTTC	CASGTSNNEQFF
TRBV27	TRBJ2-7	once	NA	TGTGCCAGCCGAATCGGGTGGGAAAACTTGGCGTTC	CASRIGWENLAF
TRBV7-9	TRBJ1-1	NA	NA	TGTGCCAGCAGCTTCTGGGAGCTAGAAGCTTTCTTT	CASSFWELEAFF
TRBV27	TRBJ1-2	NA	NA	TGTGCCAGCACGGGCACCGACGGTCGGGGCTACACCTTC	CASTGTDGRGYTF
TRBV19	TRBJ2-1	NA	TRBD2	TGTGCCAGTAGTATCACCGGGACTAGCTCCTACAATGAGCAGTTCTTC	CASSITGTSSYNEQFF